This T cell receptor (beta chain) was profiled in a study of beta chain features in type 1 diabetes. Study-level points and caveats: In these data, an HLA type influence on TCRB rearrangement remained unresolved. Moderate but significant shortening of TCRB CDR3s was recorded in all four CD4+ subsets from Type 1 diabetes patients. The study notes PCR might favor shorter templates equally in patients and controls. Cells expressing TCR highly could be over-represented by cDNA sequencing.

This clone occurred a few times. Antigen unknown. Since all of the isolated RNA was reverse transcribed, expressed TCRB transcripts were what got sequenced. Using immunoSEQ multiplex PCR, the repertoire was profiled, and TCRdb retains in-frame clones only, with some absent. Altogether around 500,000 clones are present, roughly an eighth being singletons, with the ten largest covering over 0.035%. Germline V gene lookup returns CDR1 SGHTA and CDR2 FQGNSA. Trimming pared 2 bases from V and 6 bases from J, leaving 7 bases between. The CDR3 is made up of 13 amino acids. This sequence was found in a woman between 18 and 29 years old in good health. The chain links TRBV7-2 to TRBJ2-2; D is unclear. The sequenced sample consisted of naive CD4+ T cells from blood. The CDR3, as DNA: TGTGCCAGCAGCTTAAACCGAGCCGGGGAGCTGTTTTTT. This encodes CASSLNRAGELFF.